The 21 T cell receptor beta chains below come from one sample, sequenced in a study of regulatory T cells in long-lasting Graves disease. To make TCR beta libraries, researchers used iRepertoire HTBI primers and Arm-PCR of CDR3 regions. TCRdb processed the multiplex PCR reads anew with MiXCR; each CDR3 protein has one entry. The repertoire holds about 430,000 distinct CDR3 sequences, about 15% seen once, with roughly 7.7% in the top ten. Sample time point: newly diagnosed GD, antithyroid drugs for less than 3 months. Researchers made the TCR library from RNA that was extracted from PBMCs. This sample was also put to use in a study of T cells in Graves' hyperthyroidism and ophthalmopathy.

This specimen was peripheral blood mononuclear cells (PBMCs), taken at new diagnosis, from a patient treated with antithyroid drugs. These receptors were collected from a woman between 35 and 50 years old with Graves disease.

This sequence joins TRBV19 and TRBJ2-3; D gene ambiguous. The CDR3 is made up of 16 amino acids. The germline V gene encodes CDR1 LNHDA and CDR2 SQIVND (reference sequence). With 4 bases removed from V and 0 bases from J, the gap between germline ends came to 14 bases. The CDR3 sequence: CASSNYRYSSTDTQYF. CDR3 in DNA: TGTGCCAGTAGTAATTACAGATACTCTAGCACAGATACGCAGTATTTT.

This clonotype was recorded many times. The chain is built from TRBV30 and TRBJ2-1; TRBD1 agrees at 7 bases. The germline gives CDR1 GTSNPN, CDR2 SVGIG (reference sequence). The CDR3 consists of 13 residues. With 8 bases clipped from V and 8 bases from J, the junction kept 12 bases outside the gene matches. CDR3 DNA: TGTGCCGGATCCGGACAGGTTGGGGATGAGCAGTTCTTC. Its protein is CAGSGQVGDEQFF.

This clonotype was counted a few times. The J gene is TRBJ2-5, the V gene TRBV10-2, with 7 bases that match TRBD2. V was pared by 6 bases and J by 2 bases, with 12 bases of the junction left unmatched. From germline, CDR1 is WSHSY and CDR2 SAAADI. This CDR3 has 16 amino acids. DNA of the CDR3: TGCGCCAGCAGCCTAAGGGCTAGCGGCACACAAGAGACCCAGTACTTC. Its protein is CASSLRASGTQETQYF.

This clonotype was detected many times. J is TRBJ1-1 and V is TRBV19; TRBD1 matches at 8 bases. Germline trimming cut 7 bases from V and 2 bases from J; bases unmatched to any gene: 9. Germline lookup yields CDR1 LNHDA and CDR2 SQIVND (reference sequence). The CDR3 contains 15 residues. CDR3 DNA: TGTGCCAGTAAGGCCGGACAGGGTCGAAACACTGAAGCTTTCTTT. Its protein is CASKAGQGRNTEAFF.

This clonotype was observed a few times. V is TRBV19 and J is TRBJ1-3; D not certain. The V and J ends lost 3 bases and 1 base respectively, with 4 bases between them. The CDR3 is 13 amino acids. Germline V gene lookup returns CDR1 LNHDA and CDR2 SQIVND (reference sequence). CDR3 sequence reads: CASSISSGNTIYF. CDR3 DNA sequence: TGTGCCAGTAGTATCAGTTCTGGAAACACCATATATTTT. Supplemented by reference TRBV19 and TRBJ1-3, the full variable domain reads DGGITQSPKYLFRKEGQNVTLSCEQNLNHDAMYWYRQDPGQGLRLIYYSQIVNDFQKGDIAEGYSVSREKKESFPLTVTSAQKNPTAFYLCASSISSGNTIYFGEGSWLTVV.

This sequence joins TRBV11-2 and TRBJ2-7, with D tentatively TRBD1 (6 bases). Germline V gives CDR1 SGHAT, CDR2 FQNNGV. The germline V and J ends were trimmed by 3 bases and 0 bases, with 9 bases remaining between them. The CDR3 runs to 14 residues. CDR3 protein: CASSLTGDSYEQYV. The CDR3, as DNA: TGTGCCAGCAGCTTGACAGGAGACTCCTACGAGCAGTACGTC.

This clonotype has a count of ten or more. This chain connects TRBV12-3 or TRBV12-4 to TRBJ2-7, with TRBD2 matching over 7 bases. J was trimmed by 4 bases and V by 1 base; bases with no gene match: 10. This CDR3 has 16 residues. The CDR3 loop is CASSLGIGTIGYEQYF. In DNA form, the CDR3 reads TGTGCCAGCAGTTTAGGAATCGGGACTATTGGGTACGAGCAGTACTTC.

In DNA, the CDR3 is TGTGCCAGCAGAACTGGACAGGGGGCTTGGACCCAGTACTTC. It translates to CASRTGQGAWTQYF. The V and J genes are TRBV2 and TRBJ2-1; TRBD1 matches 11 bases. The J call may be wrong; the DNA end is better matched by TRBJ2-5. The CDR3 contains 14 residues. Looked up from germline, CDR1 is SNHLY and CDR2 is FYNNEI.

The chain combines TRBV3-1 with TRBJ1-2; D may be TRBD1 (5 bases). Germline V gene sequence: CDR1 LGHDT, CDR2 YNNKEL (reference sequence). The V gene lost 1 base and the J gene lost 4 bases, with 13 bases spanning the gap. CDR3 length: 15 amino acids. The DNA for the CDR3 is TGTGCCAGCAGCCAAGGGGGACGGAGTTTCTATGGCTACACCTTC. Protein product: CASSQGGRSFYGYTF. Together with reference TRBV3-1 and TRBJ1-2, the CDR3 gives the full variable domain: DTAVSQTPKYLVTQMGNDKSIKCEQNLGHDTMYWYKQDSKKFLKIMFSYNNKELIINETVPNRFSPKSPDKAHLNLHINSLELGDSAVYFCASSQGGRSFYGYTFGSGTRLTVV.

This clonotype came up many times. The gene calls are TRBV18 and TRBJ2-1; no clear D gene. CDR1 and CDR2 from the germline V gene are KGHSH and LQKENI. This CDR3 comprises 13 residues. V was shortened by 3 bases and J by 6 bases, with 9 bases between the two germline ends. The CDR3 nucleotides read TGTGCCAGCTCACCCGGGTTCGGCAATGAGCAGTTCTTC. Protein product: CASSPGFGNEQFF.

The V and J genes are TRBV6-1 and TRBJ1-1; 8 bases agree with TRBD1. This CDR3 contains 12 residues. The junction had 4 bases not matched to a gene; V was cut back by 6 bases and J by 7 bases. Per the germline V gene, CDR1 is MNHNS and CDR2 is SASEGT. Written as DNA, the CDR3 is TGTGCCAGCAGACCTGGGACAGGTGAAGCTTTCTTT. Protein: CASRPGTGEAFF.

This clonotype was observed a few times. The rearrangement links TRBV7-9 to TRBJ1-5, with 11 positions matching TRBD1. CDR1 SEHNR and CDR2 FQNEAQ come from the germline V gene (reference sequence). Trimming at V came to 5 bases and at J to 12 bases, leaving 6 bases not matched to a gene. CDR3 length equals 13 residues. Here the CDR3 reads CASSQGTGGDQHF. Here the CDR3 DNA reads TGTGCCAGCAGCCAAGGGACAGGGGGAGACCAGCATTTT.

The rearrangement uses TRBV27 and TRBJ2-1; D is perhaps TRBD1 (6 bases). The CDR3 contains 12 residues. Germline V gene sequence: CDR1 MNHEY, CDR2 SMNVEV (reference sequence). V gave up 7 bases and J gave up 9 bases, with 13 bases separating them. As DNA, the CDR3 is TGTGCCAGCACCCCACAAGGGGGTGAGCAGTTCTTC. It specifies CASTPQGGEQFF.

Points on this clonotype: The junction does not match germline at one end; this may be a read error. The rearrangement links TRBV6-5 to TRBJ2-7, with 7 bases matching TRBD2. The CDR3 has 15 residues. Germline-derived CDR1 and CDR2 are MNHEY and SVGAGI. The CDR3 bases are TGTGCCAGCAGTTACCGAGCGGGATCCTCCTACGTGCAGTACTTC. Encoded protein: CASSYRAGSSYVQYF.

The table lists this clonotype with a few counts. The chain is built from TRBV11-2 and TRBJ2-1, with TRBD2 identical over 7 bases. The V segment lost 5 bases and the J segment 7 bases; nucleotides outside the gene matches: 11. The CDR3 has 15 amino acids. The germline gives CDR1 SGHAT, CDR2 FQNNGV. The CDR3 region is CASSNKRDYLNEQFF. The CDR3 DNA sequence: TGTGCCAGCAGCAATAAACGGGACTACCTGAATGAGCAGTTCTTC. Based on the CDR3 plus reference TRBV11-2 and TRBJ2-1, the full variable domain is EAGVAQSPRYKIIEKRQSVAFWCNPISGHATLYWYQQILGQGPKLLIQFQNNGVVDDSQLPKDRFSAERLKGVDSTLKIQPAKLEDSAVYLCASSNKRDYLNEQFFGPGTRLTVL.

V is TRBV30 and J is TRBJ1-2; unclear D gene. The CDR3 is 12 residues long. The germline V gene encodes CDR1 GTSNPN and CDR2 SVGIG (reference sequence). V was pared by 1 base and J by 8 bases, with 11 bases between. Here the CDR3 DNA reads TGTGCCTGGAGTGGTCCAGGTCCCGGCTACACCTTC. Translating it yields CAWSGPGPGYTF.

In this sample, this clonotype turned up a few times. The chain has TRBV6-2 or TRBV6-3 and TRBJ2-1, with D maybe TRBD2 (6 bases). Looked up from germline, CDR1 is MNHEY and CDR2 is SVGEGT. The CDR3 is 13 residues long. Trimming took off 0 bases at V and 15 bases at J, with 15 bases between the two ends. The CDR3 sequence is CASSYSETGEAFF. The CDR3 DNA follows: TGTGCCAGCAGTTACTCCGAGACTGGGGAGGCGTTCTTC.

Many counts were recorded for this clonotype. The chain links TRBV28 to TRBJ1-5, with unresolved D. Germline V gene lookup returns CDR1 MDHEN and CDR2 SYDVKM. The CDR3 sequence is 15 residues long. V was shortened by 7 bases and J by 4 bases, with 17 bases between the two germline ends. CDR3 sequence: CASIPPGPRNQPQHF. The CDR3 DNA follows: TGTGCCAGCATACCCCCGGGTCCTCGGAATCAGCCCCAGCATTTT.

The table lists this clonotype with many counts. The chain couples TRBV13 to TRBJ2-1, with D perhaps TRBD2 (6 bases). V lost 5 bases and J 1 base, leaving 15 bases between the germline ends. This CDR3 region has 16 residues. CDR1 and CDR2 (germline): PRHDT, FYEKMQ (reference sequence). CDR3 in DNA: TGTGCCAGCAGCCCAAGACTAGGTGGTTCCTACAATGAGCAGTTCTTC. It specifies CASSPRLGGSYNEQFF.

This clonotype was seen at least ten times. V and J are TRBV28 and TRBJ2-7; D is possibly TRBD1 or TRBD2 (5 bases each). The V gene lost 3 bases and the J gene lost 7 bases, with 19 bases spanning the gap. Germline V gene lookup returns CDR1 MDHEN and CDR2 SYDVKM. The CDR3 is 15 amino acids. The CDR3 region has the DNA TGTGCCAGCAGTTTCGGGACCGCAGGGTCTAGGGAGCAGTACTTC. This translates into CASSFGTAGSREQYF. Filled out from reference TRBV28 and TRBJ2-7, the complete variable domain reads DVKVTQSSRYLVKRTGEKVFLECVQDMDHENMFWYRQDPGLGLRLIYFSYDVKMKEKGDIPEGYSVSREKKERFSLILESASTNQTSMYLCASSFGTAGSREQYFGPGTRLTVT.

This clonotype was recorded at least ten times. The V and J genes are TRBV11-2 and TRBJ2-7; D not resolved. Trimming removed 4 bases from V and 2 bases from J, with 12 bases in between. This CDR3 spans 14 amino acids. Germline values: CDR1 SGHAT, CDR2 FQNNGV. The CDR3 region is CASSSSLPPYEQYF. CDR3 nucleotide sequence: TGTGCCAGCAGCTCATCATTGCCCCCCTACGAGCAGTACTTC. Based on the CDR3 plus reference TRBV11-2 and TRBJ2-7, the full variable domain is EAGVAQSPRYKIIEKRQSVAFWCNPISGHATLYWYQQILGQGPKLLIQFQNNGVVDDSQLPKDRFSAERLKGVDSTLKIQPAKLEDSAVYLCASSSSLPPYEQYFGPGTRLTVT.